Below, 25 T cell receptor beta chains from the same sample are listed, as sequenced in a study of blood T cell repertoires in COVID-19. Only in-frame clones appear in the TCRdb table, and some are missing; sequencing was by immunoSEQ multiplex PCR. The sample gives about 60,000 clones, approximately 88% of which show up once; around a sixth is in the top ten. Specimen: peripheral blood. Receptors were obtained from a man aged 65-85 years with active COVID-19.

V usage is TRBV7-9 and J usage is TRBJ2-5; D is perhaps TRBD2 (5 bases). V was shortened by 2 bases and J by 2 bases, with 9 bases between the two germline ends. The germline CDR1 and CDR2 sequences are SEHNR and FQNEAQ (reference sequence). CDR3 length: 14 amino acids. This CDR3 is CASSLYGLQETQYF. The CDR3 DNA reads as TGTGCCAGCAGCTTATACGGACTGCAAGAGACCCAGTACTTC.

In this sample, this clone turned up a few times. The V and J genes are TRBV27 and TRBJ2-7; 7 bases align to TRBD1. Germline trimming cut 8 bases from V and 3 bases from J; bases unmatched to any gene: 7. The length of the CDR3 is 13 residues. CDR1 and CDR2 from the germline V gene are MNHEY and SMNVEV (reference sequence). The CDR3 DNA sequence: TGTGCCAGCTCGGGGACAGAGAGCTACGAGCAGTACTTC. Protein sequence: CASSGTESYEQYF.

This sequence joins TRBV28 and TRBJ1-1, with 10 positions matching TRBD1. After removal of 5 bases from V and 1 base from J, the junction contained 4 bases not matched to a gene. Looked up from germline, CDR1 is MDHEN and CDR2 is SYDVKM. This CDR3 comprises 15 residues. The DNA for the CDR3 is TGTGCCAGCAGTGGGAGGGACAGGGGGAACACTGAAGCTTTCTTT. This sequence encodes CASSGRDRGNTEAFF.

V gene TRBV4-1 combines with J gene TRBJ2-7; TRBD2 is a possible D gene (5 bases). CDR1 is MGHRA and CDR2 is YSYEKL in the germline V gene. Deletions cut 1 base from V and 0 bases from J, with 16 bases between. The length of the CDR3 is 17 residues. The CDR3 region has the DNA TGCGCCAGCAGCCAAGTGGGTGGTAGCGTTCTCTCCTACGAGCAGTACTTC. Encoded protein: CASSQVGGSVLSYEQYF.

V and J are TRBV6-2 or TRBV6-3 and TRBJ1-5; 7 positions agree with TRBD1. The CDR3 totals 14 residues. The V and J ends lost 4 bases and 4 bases, in that order; junction bases with no gene match: 4. Germline-derived CDR1 and CDR2 are MNHEY and SVGEGT. CDR3 residues: CASSSLQGNQPQHF. The CDR3 DNA is TGTGCCAGCAGTTCCTTACAGGGGAATCAGCCCCAGCATTTT.

This clone was seen just once. CDR3 protein: CASSDAGGRDTQYF. CDR3 DNA sequence: TGTGCCAGCAGTGATGCGGGAGGGCGAGATACGCAGTATTTT. The rearrangement joins TRBV6-1 to TRBJ2-3, with 9 bases fitting TRBD2. With 3 bases clipped from V and 5 bases from J, the junction kept 3 bases outside the gene matches. Germline V lookup: CDR1 MNHNS, CDR2 SASEGT. The CDR3 totals 14 residues.

The V call is TRBV7-2, the J call TRBJ2-3; D is possibly TRBD2 (5 bases). Trimming removed 4 bases at V and 2 bases at J, with 16 bases between. The CDR3 length is 16 residues. Germline lookup yields CDR1 SGHTA and CDR2 FQGNSA. The CDR3 loop reads CASSSVRAEYTDTQYF. DNA of the CDR3: TGTGCCAGCAGCTCCGTTCGAGCGGAGTACACAGATACGCAGTATTTT.

V gene TRBV5-6 combines with J gene TRBJ2-5; 9 nucleotides match TRBD2. The V segment lost 4 bases and the J segment 6 bases; nucleotides outside the gene matches: 13. This CDR3 is 16 amino acids long. Per germline, CDR1 SGHDT and CDR2 YYEEEE. The CDR3 here is CASSGRLAGVVQTQYF. The DNA for the CDR3 is TGTGCCAGCAGCGGGAGGTTAGCGGGAGTGGTGCAGACCCAGTACTTC.

The chain combines TRBV29-1 with TRBJ2-1; possibly TRBD2 for D (6 bases). The CDR3 is 13 residues long. Trimming shortened V by 1 base and J by 7 bases, and 11 bases separated the two germline ends. The V gene's germline CDR1 is SQVTM and CDR2 ANQGSEA. CDR3 in amino acids: CSVEGLETNEQFF. CDR3 in DNA: TGCAGCGTTGAAGGACTAGAAACGAATGAGCAGTTCTTC.

The J gene is TRBJ2-7, the V gene TRBV7-2; the match to TRBD1 covers 7 bases. J gave up 1 base and V 6 bases, and 9 bases lay outside the gene matches. Germline V lookup: CDR1 SGHTA, CDR2 FQGNSA. This CDR3 spans 15 amino acids. The CDR3 reads CASSPGQETSYEQYF. The CDR3 region has the DNA TGTGCCAGCAGTCCTGGACAGGAAACTTCCTACGAGCAGTACTTC.

V is TRBV7-3 and J is TRBJ2-2, with 9 bases lining up with TRBD2. With 2 bases clipped from V and 5 bases from J, the junction kept 3 bases outside the gene matches. CDR1 is SGHTA, CDR2 FQGTGA, per germline. This CDR3 comprises 15 residues. The chain's CDR3 is CASSLAGGVTGELFF. The CDR3 nucleotides read TGTGCCAGCAGCTTAGCGGGAGGGGTAACCGGGGAGCTGTTTTTT.

This clone was counted only a few times. The chain has TRBV5-4 and TRBJ2-2; 8 positions match TRBD1. The J segment lost 0 bases and the V segment lost 3 bases, leaving 7 bases of the junction unmatched. Per the germline V gene, CDR1 is SGHNT and CDR2 is YYREEE (reference sequence). The CDR3 has 17 residues. The CDR3 loop is CASSSAKTGANTGELFF. CDR3 DNA: TGTGCCAGCAGCTCAGCGAAGACAGGGGCGAACACCGGGGAGCTGTTTTTT.

The chain uses TRBV11-2 and TRBJ2-1; 8 nucleotides line up with TRBD2. The germline CDR1 and CDR2 sequences are SGHAT and FQNNGV. The J segment lost 5 bases and the V segment lost 1 base, leaving 7 bases of the junction unmatched. The CDR3 spans 16 residues. CDR3 in DNA: TGTGCCAGCAGCTTAGTTGAGCGGGGGTTAAACAATGAGCAGTTCTTC. This sequence encodes CASSLVERGLNNEQFF. Filled out from reference TRBV11-2 and TRBJ2-1, the complete variable domain reads EAGVAQSPRYKIIEKRQSVAFWCNPISGHATLYWYQQILGQGPKLLIQFQNNGVVDDSQLPKDRFSAERLKGVDSTLKIQPAKLEDSAVYLCASSLVERGLNNEQFFGPGTRLTVL.

The chain uses TRBV2 and TRBJ2-7, with TRBD2 identical over 10 bases. Germline CDR1 and CDR2: SNHLY and FYNNEI. The CDR3 has 14 residues. V gave up 2 bases and J gave up 4 bases; unmatched junction bases: 2. CDR3 region: CASSEPSGSYEQYF. In DNA, the CDR3 is TGTGCCAGCAGTGAACCTAGCGGGAGTTACGAGCAGTACTTC.

The CDR3 DNA reads as TGTGCCAGTGAGGACAGGGCCAGCAATCAGCCCCAGCATTTT. Amino acids: CASEDRASNQPQHF. This chain connects TRBV19 to TRBJ1-5; 8 bases align to TRBD1. Germline-derived CDR1 and CDR2 are LNHDA and SQIVND (reference sequence). CDR3 length: 14 amino acids. Trimming removed 8 bases from V and 1 base from J; junction bases left unmatched: 4.

The V gene is TRBV4-2, the J gene TRBJ2-2, with TRBD2 matching over 11 bases. Germline V gene data show CDR1 as LGHNA and CDR2 as YNFKEQ. This CDR3 contains 17 residues. With V trimmed by 2 bases and J by 2 bases, 4 bases remained unmatched. DNA of the CDR3: TGTGCCAGCAGCCAACTTACTAGCGGGAGCAACACCGGGGAGCTGTTTTTT. This gives the protein CASSQLTSGSNTGELFF.

The rearrangement links TRBV21-1 to TRBJ2-7; the table names TRBD1, a call not compared with the DNA. TRBV21-1 is classified as a pseudogene. This CDR3 has 18 residues. CDR3 loop: CASSKRRTANMSSYEQYF. The CDR3 DNA reads TGTGCCAGCAGCAAAAGGAGGACAGCGAACATGAGCTCCTACGAGCAGTACTTC.

The chain employs TRBV5-1 and TRBJ2-3, with D tentatively TRBD1 (7 bases). CDR1 and CDR2 (germline): SGHRS, YFSETQ. The CDR3 covers 16 residues. V was clipped by 0 bases and J by 5 bases, with 16 bases between them. The CDR3 DNA reads as TGCGCCAGCAGCTTGGCTTCGACAGGGCGGGGAGATACGCAGTATTTT. Its translation: CASSLASTGRGDTQYF. Drawing the rest from reference TRBV5-1 and TRBJ2-3, the complete variable domain is KAGVTQTPRYLIKTRGQQVTLSCSPISGHRSVSWYQQTPGQGLQFLFEYFSETQRNKGNFPGRFSGRQFSNSRSEMNVSTLELGDSALYLCASSLASTGRGDTQYFGPGTRLTVL.

The J gene is TRBJ1-1, the V gene TRBV21-1; the table's D gene call, TRBD1, was not cross checked with the DNA. TRBV21-1 is flagged as a pseudogene. This CDR3 has 14 residues. CDR3 DNA: TGTGCCAGCAGCAAAGGGGGGTGGACAGTTGAAGCTTTCTTT. Protein sequence: CASSKGGWTVEAFF.

The V call is TRBV6-5, the J call TRBJ1-2, with 7 bases fitting TRBD1. This CDR3 region has 13 residues. Germline V gene lookup returns CDR1 MNHEY and CDR2 SVGAGI. V lost 6 bases and J lost 6; bases outside the gene matches: 7. CDR3 protein: CASRMTGLDGYTF. DNA of the CDR3: TGTGCCAGCAGGATGACAGGGTTAGATGGCTACACCTTC.

This clone was observed a handful of times. The chain recombines TRBV28 with TRBJ1-2; 7 bases map to TRBD1. The CDR3 is 13 amino acids. The J segment lost 5 bases and the V segment lost 5 bases, leaving 5 bases of the junction unmatched. Germline V gene sequence: CDR1 MDHEN, CDR2 SYDVKM. CDR3 sequence: CASSQGQEYGYTF. The CDR3 DNA reads as TGTGCCAGCAGTCAAGGACAGGAGTATGGCTACACCTTC.

This clone was found once. The J gene is TRBJ2-7, the V gene TRBV11-1; TRBD2 is a possible D gene (6 bases). Germline CDR1 is SGHAT and CDR2 is FQDESV (reference sequence). The CDR3 covers 14 residues. V was shortened by 2 bases and J by 2 bases, with 10 bases between the two germline ends. The CDR3: CASSLLGGTYEQYF. DNA for the CDR3: TGTGCCAGCAGCTTATTGGGCGGGACCTACGAGCAGTACTTC.

The rearrangement links TRBV15 to TRBJ2-5; TRBD2 matches 10 bases. V was pared by 4 bases and J by 5 bases, with 4 bases of the junction left unmatched. This CDR3 contains 14 residues. The germline V gene has CDR1 LNHNV and CDR2 YYDKDF (reference sequence). This chain's CDR3 is CATSNLAGVETQYF. The CDR3, as DNA: TGTGCCACCAGCAACCTAGCGGGAGTGGAGACCCAGTACTTC. Combining the CDR3 with reference TRBV15 and TRBJ2-5 gives the whole variable domain DAMVIQNPRYQVTQFGKPVTLSCSQTLNHNVMYWYQQKSSQAPKLLFHYYDKDFNNEADTPDNFQSRRPNTSFCFLDIRSPGLGDTAMYLCATSNLAGVETQYFGPGTRLLVL.

As concerns this clone: Its ends do not fully match the called genes, so a read error is possible. The chain recombines TRBV6-4 with TRBJ1-4; D gene uncertain. CDR3 length: 17 residues. Per germline, CDR1 MRHNA and CDR2 SNTAGT. This CDR3 is CANSDPFREGSSEKLFF. The CDR3 nucleotides are TGTGCCAACAGTGACCCATTTAGGGAGGGTTCGAGTGAAAAACTGTTTTTT.

The chain has TRBV2 and TRBJ1-4; 7 positions match TRBD1. After removal of 6 bases from V and 10 bases from J, the junction contained 5 bases not matched to a gene. Germline V CDR1 and CDR2: SNHLY, FYNNEI. The length of the CDR3 is 12 residues. The DNA for the CDR3 is TGTGCCAGCAGGTACAGGGGCGGAAAACTGTTTTTT. It specifies CASRYRGGKLFF.